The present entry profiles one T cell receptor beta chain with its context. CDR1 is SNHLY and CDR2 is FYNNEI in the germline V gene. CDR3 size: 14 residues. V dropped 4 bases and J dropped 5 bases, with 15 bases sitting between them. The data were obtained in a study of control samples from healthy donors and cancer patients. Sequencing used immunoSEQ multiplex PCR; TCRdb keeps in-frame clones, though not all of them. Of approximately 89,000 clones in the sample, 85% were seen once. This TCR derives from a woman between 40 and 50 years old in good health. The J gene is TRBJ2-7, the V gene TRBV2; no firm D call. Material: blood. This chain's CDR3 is CASSGISARDEQYF. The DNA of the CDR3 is TGTGCCAGCAGTGGCATATCGGCTAGAGACGAGCAGTACTTC.